This T cell receptor (beta chain) appears in the sequencing data of a study of shared clonotypes between healthy human individuals. CD45RO-negative, CCR7-positively selected cells formed the naive CD8 fraction, excluding terminally differentiated effector memory CD45RA+ cells. The run depth of the assay was deep. The table came from immunoSEQ multiplex PCR; TCRdb's copy has only in-frame clones and leaves some out. The data show some 600,000 clones, roughly 95% seen once. Concerning this clone itself: Antigen unknown.

CDR3 length: 13 amino acids. The V end was cut by 4 bases, the J end by 1 base, with 8 bases between. Per germline, CDR1 SGHDT and CDR2 YYEEEE. Study conclusions and caveats: Inspection by rarefaction showed sorted-subset sequencing to be incomplete despite large depth. The sole specimen, blood, was sampled, and tissue repertoires likely differ.

The rearrangement joins TRBV5-6 to TRBJ2-5; D perhaps matches TRBD2 (5 bases). This sequence was found in a woman aged 30 to 39 in good health. Material: naive CD8+ T cells sorted from blood. CDR3 region: CASSEDSQETQYF. In DNA form, the CDR3 reads TGTGCCAGCAGCGAGGACTCCCAAGAGACCCAGTACTTC.